This T cell receptor beta chain was identified in a study of T cells after yellow fever vaccination. Study in general: Libraries from low-cell-number fractions were prepared with the SMART-Seq v4 Ultra Low Input RNA kit.

CDR3 length equals 20 residues. The V segment lost 4 bases and the J segment 0 bases; nucleotides outside the gene matches: 10. The germline V gene has CDR1 SGHRS and CDR2 YFSETQ. This clonotype was recorded many times. Via MiXCR, TCRdb re-called the 5' RACE reads, giving one row per CDR3 protein. The table shows about 360,000 distinct CDR3 sequences, with roughly 6.1% occurring only once. The sequence came from a man aged 30 to 39 who received the YFV17D yellow fever vaccine. The rearrangement links TRBV5-1 to TRBJ2-1; 16 positions match TRBD2. Material: PBMCs, obtained 5 days after the yellow fever booster vaccination. CDR3 DNA sequence: TGCGCCAGCAGCCGAATGGGACTAGCGGGAGGGCCCCGCTCCTACAATGAGCAGTTCTTC. Its translation: CASSRMGLAGGPRSYNEQFF.